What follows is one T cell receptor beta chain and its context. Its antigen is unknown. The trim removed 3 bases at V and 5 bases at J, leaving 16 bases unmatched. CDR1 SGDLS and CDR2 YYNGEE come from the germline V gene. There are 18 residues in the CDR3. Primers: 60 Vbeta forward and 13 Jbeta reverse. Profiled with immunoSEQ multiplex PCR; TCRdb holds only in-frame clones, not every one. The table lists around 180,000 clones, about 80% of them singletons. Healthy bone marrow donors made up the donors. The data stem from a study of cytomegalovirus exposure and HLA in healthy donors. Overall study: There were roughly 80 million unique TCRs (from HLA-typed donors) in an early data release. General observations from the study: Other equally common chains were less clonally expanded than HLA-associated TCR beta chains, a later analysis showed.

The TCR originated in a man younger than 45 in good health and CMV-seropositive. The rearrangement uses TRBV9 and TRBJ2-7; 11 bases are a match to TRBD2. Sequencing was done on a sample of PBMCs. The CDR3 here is CASSAEPLAGGLFDEQYF. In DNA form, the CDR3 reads TGTGCCAGCAGCGCCGAACCCCTAGCGGGGGGACTGTTTGACGAGCAGTACTTC.